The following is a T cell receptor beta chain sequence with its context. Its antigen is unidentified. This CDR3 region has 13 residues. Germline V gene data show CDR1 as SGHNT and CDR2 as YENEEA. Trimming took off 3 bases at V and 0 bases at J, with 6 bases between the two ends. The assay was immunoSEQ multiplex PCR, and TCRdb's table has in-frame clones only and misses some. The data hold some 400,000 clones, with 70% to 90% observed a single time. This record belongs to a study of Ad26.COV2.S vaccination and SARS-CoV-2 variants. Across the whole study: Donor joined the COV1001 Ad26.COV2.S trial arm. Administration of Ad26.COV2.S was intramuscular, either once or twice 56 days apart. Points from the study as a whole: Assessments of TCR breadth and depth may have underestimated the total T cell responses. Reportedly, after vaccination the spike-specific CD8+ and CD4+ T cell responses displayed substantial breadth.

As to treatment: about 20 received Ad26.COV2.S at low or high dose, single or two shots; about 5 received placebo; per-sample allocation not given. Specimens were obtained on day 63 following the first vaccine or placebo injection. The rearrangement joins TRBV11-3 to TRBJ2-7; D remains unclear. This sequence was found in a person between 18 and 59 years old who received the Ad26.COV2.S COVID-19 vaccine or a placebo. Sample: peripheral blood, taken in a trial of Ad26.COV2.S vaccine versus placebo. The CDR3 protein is CASSLNPSYEQYF. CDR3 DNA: TGTGCCAGCAGCTTGAACCCCTCCTACGAGCAGTACTTC. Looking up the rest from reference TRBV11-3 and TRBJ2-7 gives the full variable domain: EAGVVQSPRYKIIEKKQPVAFWCNPISGHNTLYWYLQNLGQGPELLIRYENEEAVDDSQLPKDRFSAERLKGVDSTLKIQPAELGDSAVYLCASSLNPSYEQYFGPGTRLTVT.